These T cell receptor beta chains were read from a single sample in a study of blood T cell repertoires in COVID-19. The table came from immunoSEQ multiplex PCR; TCRdb's copy has only in-frame clones and leaves some out. The sample lists approximately 190,000 clones, roughly 86% seen once, with around 25% in the top ten. The material sequenced was PBMCs or T cells enriched from blood (not recorded which). The receptors stem from a woman between 35 and 50 years old in a cohort exposed to, infected with or recovered from COVID-19 (not recorded which). The CDR3 runs from the conserved cysteine through the conserved F or W. D genes are given only for firm matches. Only some rows state a clone size, as once, few, many or a class for expanded clones.

TRBV6-2/TRBV6-3	.	many	TRBJ2-3	TGTGCCAGCAGTTACTCTGAGAGCACAGATACGCAGTATTTT	CASSYSESTDTQYF
TRBV7-9	.	.	TRBJ2-1	TGTGCCAGCAGCCCTGCGGAGGTAAGAAATGAGCAGTTCTTC	CASSPAEVRNEQFF
TRBV4-2	.	.	TRBJ1-6	TGTGCCAGCAGCCAAGATTTGGAGGGGCATGGGGGGTCACCCCTCCACTTT	CASSQDLEGHGGSPLHF
TRBV6-5	TRBD2	.	TRBJ2-3	TGTGCCAGCAGCTTCGGACTAGTAGCAGATACGCAGTATTTT	CASSFGLVADTQYF
TRBV7-9	.	.	TRBJ2-7	TGTGCCAGCAGCTTCGGGGAGCCCTACGAGCAGTACTTC	CASSFGEPYEQYF
TRBV5-1	.	.	TRBJ1-1	TGCGCCAGCAGTAGAGGTACGGGAGGGGGAGCTTTCTTT	CASSRGTGGGAFF
TRBV6-2/TRBV6-3	.	.	TRBJ1-2	TGTGCCAGCAGTTACTCTCCAGACTTCGCCTATGGCTACACCTTC	CASSYSPDFAYGYTF
TRBV11-2	.	once	TRBJ1-3	TGTGCCAGCAGCTTATTGCTAAGCTCTGGAAACACCATATATTTT	CASSLLLSSGNTIYF
TRBV7-9	TRBD2	.	TRBJ2-3	TGTGCCAGCAGCTTAGTGGGGGGACTAGCGGAGACCACAGATACGCAGTATTTT	CASSLVGGLAETTDTQYF
TRBV13	.	.	TRBJ2-5	TGTGCCAGCAGCTTAGTAGCGAACCAAGAGACCCAGTACTTC	CASSLVANQETQYF
TRBV25-1	TRBD1	.	TRBJ1-4	TGTGCCAGCAGTAGGTACGGGACAGGGAATGAAAAACTGTTTTTT	CASSRYGTGNEKLFF
TRBV6-5	TRBD2	.	TRBJ2-5	TGTGCCAGCAGTTACCTAGGACTAGCCGCTGAGACCCAGTACTTC	CASSYLGLAAETQYF
TRBV5-5	.	.	TRBJ1-2	TGTGCCAGCAGCTTCCCCGGGAACTATGGCTACACCTTC	CASSFPGNYGYTF
TRBV29-1	TRBD1	.	TRBJ1-2	TGCAGCGGGCGTACAGGGGGCGCAAGGTATGGCTACACCTTC	CSGRTGGARYGYTF
TRBV6-5	TRBD1	.	TRBJ1-1	TGTGCCAGCAAGACAGGGGGTTACACTGAAGCTTTCTTT	CASKTGGYTEAFF
TRBV28	TRBD1	.	TRBJ1-1	TGTGCCAGCAGTGTACGGACAGGGCTAAGGAACACTGAAGCTTTCTTT	CASSVRTGLRNTEAFF
TRBV7-6	.	.	TRBJ2-2	TGTGCCAGCAGCTTAGGGGCGATCGGGGAGCTGTTTTTT	CASSLGAIGELFF
TRBV27	.	.	TRBJ1-1	TGTGCCAGCAGTTTATTTGGGGGGAATTCGAACACTGAAGCTTTCTTT	CASSLFGGNSNTEAFF
TRBV11-2	.	.	TRBJ2-4	TGTGCCAGCAGCTTTTCTCTGCTAACCCAGGGCATTCAGTACTTC	CASSFSLLTQGIQYF
TRBV13	.	.	TRBJ1-1	TGTGCCAGCAGCCCAAATTTAGAACCTGAAGCTTTCTTT	CASSPNLEPEAFF
TRBV9	TRBD1	.	TRBJ1-2	TGTGCCAGCAGCGTAGAGGGGGCATTGGGGGATGGCTACACCTTC	CASSVEGALGDGYTF
TRBV29-1	.	once	TRBJ1-1	TGCAGCGGGGCCAGGGTTGCGAACACTGAAGCTTTCTTT	CSGARVANTEAFF